This TCR beta chain was identified in a study of beta chain features in type 1 diabetes. Whole-study findings and limits: Naive, central memory and Treg TCRB repertoires seemed to resemble each other more closely in patients than they did in healthy donors. In cDNA sequencing, cells with high TCR expression could be over-represented. Amplification by PCR could prefer shorter templates, with the same effect in patients and controls. Shorter TCRB CDR3s, moderately but significantly so, marked every one of the four CD4+ subsets in Type 1 diabetes patients.

Note on this clone: What it binds is unknown.

TCRB transcripts that were expressed got sequenced, as all of the isolated RNA had been reverse transcribed. The table came from immunoSEQ multiplex PCR; TCRdb's copy has only in-frame clones and leaves some out. The table has roughly 500,000 clones, about an eighth seen once. Sequenced sample: naive CD4+ T cells from blood. The sequence was collected from a woman under 30 in good health.

For the CDR3, the DNA is TGTGCCAGCAGCTACAGGGACGGTACGCAGTATTTT. Protein product: CASSYRDGTQYF. This rearrangement joins TRBV7-3 to TRBJ2-3; a weak D match, TRBD1 (6 bases). In germline, CDR1 is SGHTA, CDR2 FQGTGA. CDR3 length: 12 amino acids. V dropped 4 bases and J dropped 8 bases, with 10 bases sitting between them. The full variable domain, in which reference TRBV7-3 and TRBJ2-3 provide the parts outside the CDR3, is GAGVSQTPSNKVTEKGKYVELRCDPISGHTALYWYRQSLGQGPEFLIYFQGTGAADDSGLPNDRFFAVRPEGSVSTLKIQRTERGDSAVYLCASSYRDGTQYFGPGTRLTVL.